The sequence of this T cell receptor (beta chain) was determined in a study of blood T cell repertoires in COVID-19. Study overall: Researchers got acute and convalescent COVID-19 samples from the United States, Italy and Spain. Sources were T cells, B-cell-depleted T cells, or PBMCs; the material itself was cDNA or gDNA.

This CDR3 comprises 18 residues. V lost 5 bases, J lost 4 bases, and 13 bases stayed unmatched. Germline V gene sequence: CDR1 MNHNY, CDR2 SVGAGI (reference sequence). Per the original methods: From reference gene primer amplification, estimates of nucleated cell counts were derived. Some clones are missing from TCRdb's copy, which holds only in-frame ones; the method was immunoSEQ multiplex PCR. The DNA gave D and trimming, while V, J and clone size come from that table. Here the sample spans over 150,000 clones, roughly 87% being singletons. J is TRBJ2-2 and V is TRBV6-6; 10 bases line up with TRBD1. What was sequenced was peripheral blood. This TCR was recovered from a woman aged 60-75 years who had recovered from COVID-19. Here the CDR3 DNA reads TGTGCCAGCAGTCTGAGGTCTACCGGGACAGGGGTCACCGGGGAGCTGTTTTTT. Protein: CASSLRSTGTGVTGELFF.